These 5 T cell receptor beta chains share one sample of origin, sequenced in a study of cytomegalovirus exposure and HLA in healthy donors. Measured with immunoSEQ multiplex PCR; TCRdb has only the in-frame clones, and not every one. Of fewer than 200,000 clones in the sample, roughly nine tenths were seen once. The sequencing input was PBMCs. Source of these receptors: a man between 18 and 29 years old in good health and CMV-seropositive.

This clone was detected once. V gene TRBV9 combines with J gene TRBJ2-7; 8 bases map to TRBD2. The CDR3 covers 14 residues. Trimming removed 2 bases from V and 7 bases from J; junction bases left unmatched: 8. CDR1 and CDR2 (germline): SGDLS, YYNGEE. This CDR3 is CASSVGLGPREQYF. The CDR3 bases are TGTGCCAGCAGCGTGGGACTAGGACCTCGGGAGCAGTACTTC.

The rearrangement joins TRBV2 to TRBJ1-1; D is undetermined. V lost 1 base and J 2 bases, leaving 8 bases between the germline ends. Germline V gives CDR1 SNHLY, CDR2 FYNNEI. CDR3 size: 14 residues. This CDR3 reads CASSEGGGNTEAFF. The DNA for the CDR3 is TGTGCCAGCAGTGAAGGGGGAGGCAACACTGAAGCTTTCTTT.

This CDR3 reads CASTKSGGTEAFF. CDR3 nucleotides: TGTGCCAGCACCAAGTCGGGGGGCACTGAAGCTTTCTTT. The chain is built from TRBV7-2 and TRBJ1-1, with D possibly matching TRBD1 (5 bases). Trimming removed 7 bases at V and 4 bases at J, with 13 bases between. This CDR3 region has 13 residues. CDR1 SGHTA and CDR2 FQGNSA come from the germline V gene.

The chain uses TRBV25-1 and TRBJ1-3; the D is unclear. The length of the CDR3 is 14 residues. V shed 3 bases and J shed 0 bases, with 6 bases lying between them. CDR1 is MGHDK, CDR2 SYGVNS, per germline. The CDR3 bases are TGTGCCAGCAGTGACCGACTCTCTGGAAACACCATATATTTT. Translation gives CASSDRLSGNTIYF.

In this sample, this clone turned up many times. V gene TRBV6-5 combines with J gene TRBJ2-7; tentatively, D is TRBD1 (6 bases). Looked up from germline, CDR1 is MNHEY and CDR2 is SVGAGI. CDR3 length equals 13 residues. The ends were cut back, 8 bases at V and 2 bases at J, with 13 bases in the middle. This chain's CDR3 is CASGNREPYEQYF. In DNA form, the CDR3 reads TGTGCCAGCGGAAACAGGGAACCCTACGAGCAGTACTTC.